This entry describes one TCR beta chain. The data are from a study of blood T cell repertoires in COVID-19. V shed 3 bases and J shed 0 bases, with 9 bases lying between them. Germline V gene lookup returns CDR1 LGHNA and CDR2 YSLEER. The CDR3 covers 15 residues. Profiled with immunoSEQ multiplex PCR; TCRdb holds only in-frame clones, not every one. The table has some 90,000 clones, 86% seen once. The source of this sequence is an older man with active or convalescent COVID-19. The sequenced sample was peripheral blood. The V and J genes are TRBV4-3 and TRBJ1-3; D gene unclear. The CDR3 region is CASSQTRGSGNTIYF. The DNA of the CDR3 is TGCGCCAGCAGCCAGACCCGGGGCTCTGGAAACACCATATATTTT.